This TCR beta chain was documented in a study of cytomegalovirus exposure and HLA in healthy donors (dated by TCRdb to the late 2010s). Study-level background: In an earlier analysis of 550 to 750 of the donors, approximately 300 Gb of sequence data and just under 120 million unique TCR beta sequences from approximately 180 million T cells were reported. Roughly 300 gigabases of sequencing data and 78 million or so unique TCR sequences were included in an early release covering roughly 600 HLA-typed donors. The genetic ancestry cluster associated with self-reported Caucasian donors included about four fifths of the 300 to 400 genotyped donors. The aim of the study was to test whether cataloging public T cell receptors could identify signatures of past pathogen exposure. The study used immunosequencing to profile the T cell repertoires of 666 subjects and linked those repertoires to cytomegalovirus serostatus. A separate validation cohort of approximately 130 different subjects was used in addition to the roughly 670-subject first cohort. To predict cytomegalovirus infection status, the study brought together high-throughput TCR immunosequencing, statistical association of individual TCRs with disease status, and machine learning. To study patterns of TCR occurrence, a later analysis re-analyzed previously published TCR beta repertoires from several hundred donors and added high-resolution HLA genotyping. In the later analysis, no new phenotypic data were used to find candidate immune exposures; instead, reliance was placed on TCR beta sequences and their occurrence across donors. To decide whether each TCR beta V gene segment behaved as functional or pseudogenic, an earlier analysis of some 600 of the donors relied on high-throughput TCR beta sequencing. Alongside the repertoire data, information on donor age, sex, ethnicity and CMV serostatus was compiled. In a later genetic analysis, genome-wide SNP genotypes for about 65% of the roughly 700 donors were used, and that subset was treated as a discovery cohort. Every repertoire in the discovery cohort had been generated on one and the same sequencing platform. Both class I and class II loci were covered by HLA typing, at four-digit resolution. Typing coverage varied by locus: 629-630 donors for A, B, C, DRB1 and DQB1; approximately 500 for DQA1; over 600 for DPA1; roughly 470 for DPB1. Several DR-DQ haplotypes were treated as single units for association and clustering because of strong linkage in the cohort. Across approximately 420 genotyped donors of the cohort, an average of about 240,000 unique TCR beta nucleotide sequences per donor were sequenced, and 15% to 20% of those sequences were non-productive. Results the study describes overall, beyond this receptor: Because HLA typing was unavailable for some donors at each locus, only the typed subset was used in association tests. A later analysis found that TCR association rates varied across HLA loci, with DRB1 alleles showing the most associated TCRs and HLA-C alleles the fewest. At a false discovery rate of 0.05, a later analysis linked under 20,000 TCR beta sequences to specific HLA alleles. Compared with equally common non-associated chains, HLA-associated TCR beta chains in a later analysis were more clonally expanded and had lower generation probabilities. This cohort had only TCR beta chains sequenced, and the lack of alpha or paired-chain data limited which features could be detected. Because the 87-base-pair reads could not distinguish some IMGT-functional V segments, including TRBV6-2 and TRBV6-3, those segments were excluded. Linkage disequilibrium might explain the correlated functional status among segregating V segments, but an unknown experimental factor could not be excluded. Broadly in line with IMGT annotations, most TCR beta V segments showed up in productive rearrangements about 87% or about 30% of the time in an earlier analysis of 587 of the donors. A further reported finding was that TCR beta sequences accurately predicted the HLA-A and HLA-B alleles for most subjects in the first cohort. The study gave a list of under 200 TCR beta chains associated with cytomegalovirus. It was suggested by the authors that the approach could potentially be generalized to other disease states and immunological phenotypes. Because counts were too low, seventeen rarely observed V segments, including chromosome 9 orphons, were excluded from the earlier analysis of some 540 of the donors. For the cohort, immune exposure information was limited to CMV serostatus. Most TCR sequences were observed very rarely across donors, whereas some public TCRs were present in many individuals. When HLA alleles, especially DR and DQ, strongly co-occurred, TCR associations were difficult to assign to individual alleles. According to a later analysis, most CMV-associated TCR beta chains appeared to be HLA-restricted, and the HLA associations seemed to be driven largely by CMV exposure. In a later genetic analysis, fewer N-insertions in productive TCRs were reported among donors in an Asian-associated ancestry cluster than the roughly 700-donor mean. Three of the identified cytomegalovirus-associated TCR beta chains were confirmed in vitro to be specific for cytomegalovirus antigens. According to a later analysis, parvovirus B19, influenza, CMV and Epstein-Barr virus appeared linked to several top co-occurrence clusters. The classifier was reported to diagnose cytomegalovirus status with high specificity and sensitivity in both the original cohort and the validation cohort. V-gene and J-gene trimming of TCR beta chains was associated with a missense DCLRE1C variant in a later genetic analysis, and the association was replicated in an independent cohort. A cluster of highly shared sequence variants was judged likely to be a technical artifact of the sequencing pipeline. The presence/absence analyses assumed that sequencing depth was roughly uniform across donors, and that assumption may not be true.

Including cysteine and phenylalanine, the CDR3 has 17 amino acids. Only the CDR3 DNA is retained, 51 bases long and in frame from the first base. Trimming accounts for 5 bases at V and 6 bases at J, while the number of junction bases matched to no gene is 14. In the germline V gene (reference sequence), CDR1 corresponds to SEHNR and CDR2 to FQNEAQ. Library method: the immunoSEQ multiplex PCR assay. A mixture of 60 forward primers for TCR Vbeta segments and 13 reverse primers for TCR Jbeta segments was used in the multiplex PCR. Amplification of the CDR3 region of rearranged TCR beta genes was performed with a multiplex PCR assay on genomic DNA. The amplified TCR beta libraries were sequenced on the Illumina HiSeq System as 87-base-pair reads. As for the authors' bioinformatics: In a later analysis, some 80 million unique TCR beta chains were counted across the approximately 670 repertoires, and roughly 9.9 million of these chains were shared by at least two donors. Raw reads were error-corrected and collapsed into unique sequences by a nearest-neighbor algorithm in which closely related sequences were merged to remove PCR and sequencing errors. To assign V, D and J gene segments, CDR3 sequences were aligned to IMGT reference sequences. For a sequence to be retained, a match of at least six nucleotides was required to both a V gene segment and a J gene segment. Rearrangements were classified as productive when the CDR3 lacked stop codons and remained in frame with V and J, and all other rearrangements were classified as non-productive. Following IMGT convention, CDR3 was defined as the stretch from the second conserved V-encoded cysteine up to the conserved J-encoded phenylalanine. In an earlier analysis of some 550 of the donors, sequences lacking an unambiguous match to a single V gene segment were excluded. In an earlier analysis of approximately 550 of the donors, V segments were called functional above 56.7% productive rearrangements and were called segregating when the between-donor standard deviation exceeded 5%. A statistical classification framework was built for diagnosing cytomegalovirus status from the catalog of TCR beta chain sequences. A later analysis assigned V and J genes by comparing TCR nucleotide sequences with IMGT/GENE-DB human TR gene sequences. Using the TCRdist pipeline, a later analysis assigned CDR3 sequences along with most-parsimonious VDJ recombination scenarios. A later analysis defined each TCR beta chain by its CDR3 amino acid sequence plus V-gene family, and excluded reads lacking a unique V-gene family. A later analysis removed roughly 590 highly shared, low-generation-probability nucleotide sequences to deal with suspected cross-contamination and a sequencing artifact. A later analysis calculated a clonal expansion index for each public chain from normalized within-repertoire ranks of inferred template counts. A later analysis computed generation probabilities with a VDJ recombination model fitted to out-of-frame rearrangements, and checked the results against IGoR. Hypergeometric tests were used in a later analysis to score TCR-TCR, TCR-HLA and TCR-CMV co-occurrence, with a repertoire-size bias correction applied to the TCR pairs. False discovery rates were estimated in a later analysis by permuting HLA or CMV assignments 20 times. A later analysis grouped co-occurring TCRs with DBSCAN, adding TCRdist sequence similarity when clustering within HLA-allele-positive subsets. For co-occurrence clustering, repertoires with fewer than 30,000 or more than 120,000 public chains were excluded, along with 4 to 6 repertoires with anomalous nucleotide sharing. TCRdb re-hosts the immuneACCESS table, in-frame sequences only. Its copies lack some clones; in the studies checked, an unresolved V gene accounts for under half of them, and the cause for the rest is not known. D and trimming come from the DNA, and the V and J calls and clone size come from that table. The data table for this sample lists 200,000 or so clones. Jointly, the top ten make up around 0.74% of the sample.

The cohort comprised some 680 healthy bone marrow donors. At the time of sampling, every cohort member was nominally healthy, though immune exposures that went unrecorded were likely present. The donor was CMV seronegative and was included in the group of over 300 seronegative cohort members. Every donor gave a peripheral blood sample, and the peripheral blood mononuclear cells from that sample were used for TCR beta sequencing. Genomic DNA extraction from the blood cell samples was performed with the Qiagen DNeasy Blood Extraction Kit. Note on this clone: Its binding antigen is unknown.

The chain is encoded by TRBV7-9 joined to TRBJ2-3; 10 junctional bases match TRBD2. The TCR sequence derives from a boy aged 5-17 years in good health and CMV-seronegative. The sequenced sample was PBMCs. CDR3 sequence: CASSPRPSGGPRDTQYF. The DNA is as follows: TGTGCCAGCAGCCCCCGGCCTAGCGGGGGACCTAGGGATACGCAGTATTTT.